These 11 T cell receptor beta chains were all obtained from the same sample, sequenced in a study of blood T cell repertoires in COVID-19. Profiling relied on immunoSEQ multiplex PCR, and the TCRdb table lists in-frame clones only, not all of them. The data show roughly 86,000 clones, with 80% to 85% seen just once and roughly 6.3% held by the top ten. Sequencing used peripheral blood. These receptor sequences come from a man between 60 and 70 years old with acute or convalescent COVID-19.

The chain employs TRBV29-1 and TRBJ1-4; unclear D gene. Trimming left V 0 bases short and J 4 bases short, with 6 bases between. The CDR3 is made up of 13 amino acids. Germline V gene lookup returns CDR1 SQVTM and CDR2 ANQGSEA. In DNA, the CDR3 is TGCAGCGTTGAAGACAGACTTAATGAAAAACTGTTTTTT. It yields the protein CSVEDRLNEKLFF.

The chain joins TRBV14 to TRBJ2-7; D is perhaps TRBD2 (6 bases). The V gene lost 1 base and the J gene lost 6 bases, with 10 bases spanning the gap. The V gene's germline CDR1 is SGHDN and CDR2 FVKESK. This CDR3 spans 13 amino acids. In DNA, the CDR3 is TGTGCCAGCAGCCAAGGTGTCGGGGGCGAGCAGTACTTC. It codes for CASSQGVGGEQYF.

This rearrangement joins TRBV5-6 to TRBJ2-3; 10 bases are shared with TRBD2. V shed 4 bases, J shed 0 bases, and the junction held 2 bases outside the gene matches. The CDR3 consists of 15 residues. Germline values: CDR1 SGHDT, CDR2 YYEEEE. The CDR3 DNA is TGTGCCAGCAGCATTAGCGGGGGGAGCACAGATACGCAGTATTTT. Translation: CASSISGGSTDTQYF.

J is TRBJ1-1 and V is TRBV11-2, with D maybe TRBD1 (5 bases). The CDR3 length is 12 residues. V was cut by 11 bases and J by 0 bases, with 10 bases left in between. CDR1 SGHAT and CDR2 FQNNGV come from the germline V gene. The CDR3 here is CAARGVNTEAFF. In DNA, the CDR3 is TGTGCCGCGCGGGGGGTGAACACTGAAGCTTTCTTT.

V usage is TRBV30 and J usage is TRBJ2-7, with a possible D match to TRBD2 (5 bases). Trimming cost V 5 bases and J 5 bases, with 19 bases left between them. The CDR3 extends over 14 amino acids. The germline CDR1 and CDR2 sequences are GTSNPN and SVGIG (reference sequence). CDR3 amino acids: CAWSSETTRNEQYF. For the CDR3, the DNA is TGTGCCTGGTCTTCCGAGACTACCCGCAACGAGCAGTACTTC.

The CDR3 is CASREGQGGEQYF. CDR3 bases: TGCGCCAGCCGGGAGGGACAGGGAGGCGAGCAGTACTTC. This chain links TRBV10-2 with TRBJ2-7; TRBD1 might be the D (9 bases). V lost 8 bases, J lost 6 bases, and 17 bases lay in between. Germline CDR1 is WSHSY and CDR2 is SAAADI. The CDR3 runs 13 residues.

CDR3 residues: CASSSPRGETQYF. CDR3 nucleotide sequence: TGTGCCAGCAGTTCGCCTAGAGGAGAGACCCAGTACTTC. V usage is TRBV6-2 or TRBV6-3 and J usage is TRBJ2-5; D is unclear. Germline values: CDR1 MNHEY, CDR2 SVGEGT. The length of the CDR3 is 13 residues. The V gene lost 4 bases and the J gene lost 4 bases, with 10 bases spanning the gap.

This clone was detected a few times. The chain recombines TRBV19 with TRBJ2-1, with 12 positions matching TRBD2. Germline V gene data show CDR1 as LNHDA and CDR2 as SQIVND (reference sequence). The CDR3 is 15 residues long. J lost 2 bases, V lost 7 bases, and 3 bases had no gene match. This chain's CDR3 is CASKTSGSTYNEQFF. In DNA, the CDR3 is TGTGCCAGTAAGACTAGCGGGAGTACCTACAATGAGCAGTTCTTC.

This chain uses TRBV24-1 with TRBJ1-5; D is unclear. V shed 2 bases and J shed 2 bases, with 6 bases lying between them. The length of the CDR3 is 14 residues. Per the germline V gene, CDR1 is KGHDR and CDR2 is SFDVKD. The CDR3 here is CATSDYRGNQPQHF. CDR3 nucleotides: TGTGCCACCAGTGATTACCGGGGCAATCAGCCCCAGCATTTT.

This sequence joins TRBV2 and TRBJ2-7; 8 bases map to TRBD1. CDR3 length: 14 amino acids. Trimming took 8 bases from V and 0 from J; bases not matched to a gene: 6. Looked up from germline, CDR1 is SNHLY and CDR2 is FYNNEI. DNA of the CDR3: TGTGCCAGCTACGGGACAGGAGGCTCCTACGAGCAGTACTTC. Protein: CASYGTGGSYEQYF.

The chain uses TRBV7-3 and TRBJ2-5, with 11 bases lining up with TRBD2. The CDR3 totals 15 residues. From germline, CDR1 is SGHTA and CDR2 FQGTGA. V shed 5 bases, J shed 5 bases, and the junction held 7 bases outside the gene matches. In nucleotides, the CDR3 is TGTGCCAGCAGCGCTACTAGCGGGGGCTTTGAGACCCAGTACTTC. This translates into CASSATSGGFETQYF.